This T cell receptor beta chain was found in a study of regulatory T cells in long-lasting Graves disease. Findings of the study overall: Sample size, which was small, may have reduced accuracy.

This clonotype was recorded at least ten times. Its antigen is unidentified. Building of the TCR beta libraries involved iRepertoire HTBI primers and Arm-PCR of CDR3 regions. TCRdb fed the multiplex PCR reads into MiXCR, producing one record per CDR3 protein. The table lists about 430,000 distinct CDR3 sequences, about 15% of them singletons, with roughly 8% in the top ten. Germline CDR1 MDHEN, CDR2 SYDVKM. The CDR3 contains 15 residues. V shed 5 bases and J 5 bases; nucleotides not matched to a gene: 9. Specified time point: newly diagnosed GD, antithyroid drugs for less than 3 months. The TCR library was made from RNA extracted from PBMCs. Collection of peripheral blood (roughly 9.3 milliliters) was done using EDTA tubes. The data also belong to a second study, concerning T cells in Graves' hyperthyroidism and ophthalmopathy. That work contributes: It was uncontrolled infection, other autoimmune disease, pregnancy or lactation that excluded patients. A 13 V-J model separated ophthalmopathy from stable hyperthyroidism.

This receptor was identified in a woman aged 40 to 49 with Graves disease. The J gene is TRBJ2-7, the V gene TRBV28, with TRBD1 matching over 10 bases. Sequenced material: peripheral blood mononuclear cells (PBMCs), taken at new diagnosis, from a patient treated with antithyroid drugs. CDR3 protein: CASSQPRQGADEQYF. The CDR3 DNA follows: TGTGCCAGCAGTCAGCCCAGACAGGGGGCCGACGAGCAGTACTTC.